Shown below are 2 T cell receptor beta chains from a single sample sequenced in a study of shared T cell receptors in the human thymus. Sequencing was performed with immunoSEQ multiplex PCR; in TCRdb, only in-frame clones are kept and a portion is missing. The repertoire holds around 68,000 clones, with roughly 96% as singletons. Sequencing was performed on thymocytes. These receptor sequences come from a human donor.

The chain couples TRBV9 to TRBJ1-2; the D gene is possibly TRBD1 (5 bases). CDR1 and CDR2 (germline): SGDLS, YYNGEE. Trimming took off 0 bases at V and 2 bases at J, with 17 bases between the two ends. This CDR3 contains 17 residues. The CDR3 DNA reads TGTGCCAGCAGCGTAGAGTGGGACCCAAGCAAGAACTATGGCTACACCTTC. It yields the protein CASSVEWDPSKNYGYTF.

DNA of the CDR3: TGTGCCAGCCGAATTGGAGGGCATGATGAAAAACTGTTTTTT. It codes for CASRIGGHDEKLFF. The genes are TRBV28 and TRBJ1-4; D remains ambiguous. The CDR3 is made up of 14 amino acids. The V end was cut by 8 bases, the J end by 6 bases, with 16 bases between. Germline V lookup: CDR1 MDHEN, CDR2 SYDVKM. Full variable domain (remainder filled in from reference TRBV28 and TRBJ1-4): DVKVTQSSRYLVKRTGEKVFLECVQDMDHENMFWYRQDPGLGLRLIYFSYDVKMKEKGDIPEGYSVSREKKERFSLILESASTNQTSMYLCASRIGGHDEKLFFGSGTQLSVL.